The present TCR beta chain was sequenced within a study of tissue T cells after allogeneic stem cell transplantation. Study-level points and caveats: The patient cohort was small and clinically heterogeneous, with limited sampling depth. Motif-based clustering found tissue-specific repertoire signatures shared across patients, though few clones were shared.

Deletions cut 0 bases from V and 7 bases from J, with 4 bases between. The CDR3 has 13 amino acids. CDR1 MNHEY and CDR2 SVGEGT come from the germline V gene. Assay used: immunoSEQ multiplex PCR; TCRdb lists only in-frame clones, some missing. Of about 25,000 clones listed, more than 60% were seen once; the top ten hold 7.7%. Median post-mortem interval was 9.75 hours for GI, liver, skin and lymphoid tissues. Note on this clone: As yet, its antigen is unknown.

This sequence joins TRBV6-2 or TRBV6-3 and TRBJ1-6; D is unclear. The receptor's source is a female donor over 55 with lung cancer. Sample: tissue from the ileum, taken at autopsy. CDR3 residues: CASSYSENSPLHF. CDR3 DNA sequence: TGTGCCAGCAGTTACTCGGAGAATTCACCCCTCCACTTT.